This T cell receptor (beta chain) comes out of a study of PD-L1 blockade in urothelial cancer. Study as a whole: Atezolizumab 1,200 mg was given intravenously every 3 weeks, starting 2014. Blood samples had a median of approximately 150,000 T cells, tens of thousands of unique TCRs, and clonality 0.080.

The CDR3 covers 14 residues. Trimming cost V 6 bases and J 4 bases, with 15 bases left between them. CDR1 is MNHNS and CDR2 is SASEGT in the germline V gene. The table came from immunoSEQ multiplex PCR; TCRdb's copy has only in-frame clones and leaves some out. The sample gives some 80,000 clones, about nine tenths of which show up once; roughly 6.1% is in the top ten. The gene calls are TRBV6-1 and TRBJ1-2; a weak D match, TRBD1 (5 bases). This sample comprised PBMCs, obtained around atezolizumab (anti-PD-L1) treatment. The clonotype comes from a woman in her 70s with urothelial cancer. CDR3 region: CASREIQGGYGYTF. CDR3 in DNA: TGTGCCAGCAGGGAAATCCAGGGAGGCTATGGCTACACCTTC.